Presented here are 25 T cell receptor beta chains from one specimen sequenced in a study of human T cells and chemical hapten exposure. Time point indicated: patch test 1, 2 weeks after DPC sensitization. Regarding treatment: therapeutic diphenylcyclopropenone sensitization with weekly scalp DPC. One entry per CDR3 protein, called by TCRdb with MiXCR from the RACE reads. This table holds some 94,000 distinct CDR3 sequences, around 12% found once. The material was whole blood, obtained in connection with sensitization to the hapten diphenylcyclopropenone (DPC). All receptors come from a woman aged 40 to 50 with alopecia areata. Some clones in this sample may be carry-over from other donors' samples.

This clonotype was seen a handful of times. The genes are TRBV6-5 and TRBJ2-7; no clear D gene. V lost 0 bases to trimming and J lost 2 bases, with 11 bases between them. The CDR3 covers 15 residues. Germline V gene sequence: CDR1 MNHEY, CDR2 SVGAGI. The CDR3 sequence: CASSYSRHGAYEQYF. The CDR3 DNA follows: TGTGCCAGCAGTTACTCGAGGCACGGAGCCTACGAGCAGTACTTC.

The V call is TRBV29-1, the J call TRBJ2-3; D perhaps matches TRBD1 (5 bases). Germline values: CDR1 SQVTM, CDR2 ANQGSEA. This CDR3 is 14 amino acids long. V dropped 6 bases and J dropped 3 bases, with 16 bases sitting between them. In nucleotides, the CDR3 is TGCAGCGTCGGAAGGGGTGAATTAACAGATACGCAGTATTTT. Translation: CSVGRGELTDTQYF.

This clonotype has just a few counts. The CDR3 bases are TGTGCCAGCAGTTCGCGGAAGGCGGGACTATACGAGCAGTACTTC. Translating gives CASSSRKAGLYEQYF. The chain recombines TRBV27 with TRBJ2-7; 7 nucleotides match TRBD2. Losses at the gene ends were 4 bases for V and 4 bases for J; bases not matched to a gene: 10. This CDR3 has 15 amino acids. Germline V gene lookup returns CDR1 MNHEY and CDR2 SMNVEV (reference sequence).

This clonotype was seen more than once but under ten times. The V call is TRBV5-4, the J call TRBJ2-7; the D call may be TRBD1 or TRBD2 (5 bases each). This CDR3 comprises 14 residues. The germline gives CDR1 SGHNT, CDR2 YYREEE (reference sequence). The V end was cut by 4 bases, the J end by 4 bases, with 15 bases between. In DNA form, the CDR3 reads TGTGCCAGCAGCCTGGGACCCGTCGGATACGAGCAGTACTTC. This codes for CASSLGPVGYEQYF.

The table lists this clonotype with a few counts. The CDR3: CASSLARLAGVEQFF. The CDR3 nucleotides read TGTGCCAGCAGCTTAGCGCGCCTAGCGGGAGTTGAGCAGTTCTTC. The rearrangement joins TRBV7-2 to TRBJ2-1; 10 bases align to TRBD2. Germline V gene sequence: CDR1 SGHTA, CDR2 FQGNSA. This CDR3 region has 15 residues. The V segment lost 0 bases and the J segment 9 bases; nucleotides outside the gene matches: 5.

The CDR3 sequence is CAISDLRQQFF. The CDR3 DNA sequence: TGTGCCATCAGTGACCTAAGGCAGCAGTTCTTC. The J gene is TRBJ2-1, the V gene TRBV10-3; no firm D call. The CDR3 covers 11 residues. Germline V gene sequence: CDR1 ENHRY, CDR2 SYGVKD. Trimming shortened V by 3 bases and J by 11 bases, and 8 bases separated the two germline ends.

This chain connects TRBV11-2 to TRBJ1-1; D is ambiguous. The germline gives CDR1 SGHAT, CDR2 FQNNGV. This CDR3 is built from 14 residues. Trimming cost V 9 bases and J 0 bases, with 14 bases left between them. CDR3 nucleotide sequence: TGTGCCAGTCCCCCCTCGAATTTGAACACTGAAGCTTTCTTT. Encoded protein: CASPPSNLNTEAFF. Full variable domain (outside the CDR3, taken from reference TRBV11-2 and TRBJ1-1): EAGVAQSPRYKIIEKRQSVAFWCNPISGHATLYWYQQILGQGPKLLIQFQNNGVVDDSQLPKDRFSAERLKGVDSTLKIQPAKLEDSAVYLCASPPSNLNTEAFFGQGTRLTVV.

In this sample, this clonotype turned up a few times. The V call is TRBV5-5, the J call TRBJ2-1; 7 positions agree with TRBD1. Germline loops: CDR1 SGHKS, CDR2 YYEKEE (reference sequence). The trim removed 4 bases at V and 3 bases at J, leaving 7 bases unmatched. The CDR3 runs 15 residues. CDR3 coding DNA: TGTGCCAGCAGCCATCAACGGGACAGCTACAATGAGCAGTTCTTC. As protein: CASSHQRDSYNEQFF.

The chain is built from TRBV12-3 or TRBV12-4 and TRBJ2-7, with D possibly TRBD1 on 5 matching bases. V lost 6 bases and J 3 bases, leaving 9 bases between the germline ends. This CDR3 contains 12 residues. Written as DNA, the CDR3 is TGTGCCAGCAGACGACAGAACTACGAGCAGTACTTC. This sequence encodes CASRRQNYEQYF.

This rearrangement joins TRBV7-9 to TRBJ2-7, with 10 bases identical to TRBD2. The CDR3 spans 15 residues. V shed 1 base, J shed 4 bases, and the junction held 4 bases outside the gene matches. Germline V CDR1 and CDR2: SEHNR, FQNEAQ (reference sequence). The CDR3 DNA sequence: TGTGCCAGCAGCTTAGAGTGGACTAGCGGATACGAGCAGTACTTC. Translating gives CASSLEWTSGYEQYF. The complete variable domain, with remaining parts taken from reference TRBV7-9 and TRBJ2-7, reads DTGVSQNPRHKITKRGQNVTFRCDPISEHNRLYWYRQTLGQGPEFLTYFQNEAQLEKSRLLSDRFSAERPKGSFSTLEIQRTEQGDSAMYLCASSLEWTSGYEQYFGPGTRLTVT.

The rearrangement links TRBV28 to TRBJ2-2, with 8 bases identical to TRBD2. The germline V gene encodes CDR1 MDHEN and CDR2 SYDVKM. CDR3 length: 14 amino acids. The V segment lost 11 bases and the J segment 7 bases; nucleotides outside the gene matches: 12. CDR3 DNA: TGTGCCGGAAGGGATAGCGGGACGATCGGGGAGCTGTTTTTT. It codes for CAGRDSGTIGELFF.

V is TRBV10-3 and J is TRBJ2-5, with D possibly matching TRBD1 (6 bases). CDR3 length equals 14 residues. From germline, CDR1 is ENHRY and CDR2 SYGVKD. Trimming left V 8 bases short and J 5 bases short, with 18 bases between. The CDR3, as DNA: TGTGCCATCTCAGGCAGGGGAGAGGTTGAGACCCAGTACTTC. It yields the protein CAISGRGEVETQYF.

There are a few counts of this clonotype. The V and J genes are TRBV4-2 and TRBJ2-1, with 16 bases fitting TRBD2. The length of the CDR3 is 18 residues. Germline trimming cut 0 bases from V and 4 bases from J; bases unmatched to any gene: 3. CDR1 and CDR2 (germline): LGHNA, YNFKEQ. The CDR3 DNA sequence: TGTGCCAGCAGCCAAGAGGGACTAGCGGGAGGGGGGTACAATGAGCAGTTCTTC. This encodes CASSQEGLAGGGYNEQFF.

The CDR3 loop is CASSVGSGRTDTQYF. The CDR3 coding sequence is TGTGCCAGCAGCGTAGGAAGCGGCCGCACAGATACGCAGTATTTT. This chain joins TRBV9 and TRBJ2-3; a possible D gene is TRBD2 (5 bases). Germline values: CDR1 SGDLS, CDR2 YYNGEE. The V end was cut by 0 bases, the J end by 1 base, with 9 bases between. This CDR3 region has 15 residues.

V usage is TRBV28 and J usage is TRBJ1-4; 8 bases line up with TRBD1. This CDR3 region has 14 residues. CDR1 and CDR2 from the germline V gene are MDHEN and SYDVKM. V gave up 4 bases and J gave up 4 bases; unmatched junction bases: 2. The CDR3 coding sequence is TGTGCCAGCAGTTACGGACAGGGTAATGAAAAACTGTTTTTT. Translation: CASSYGQGNEKLFF.

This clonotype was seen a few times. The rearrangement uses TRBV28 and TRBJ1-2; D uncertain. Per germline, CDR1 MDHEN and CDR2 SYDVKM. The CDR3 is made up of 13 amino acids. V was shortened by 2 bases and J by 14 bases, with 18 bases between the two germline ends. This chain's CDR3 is CASSLNTWQFETF. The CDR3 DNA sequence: TGTGCCAGCAGTTTAAACACCTGGCAGTTCGAAACCTTC.

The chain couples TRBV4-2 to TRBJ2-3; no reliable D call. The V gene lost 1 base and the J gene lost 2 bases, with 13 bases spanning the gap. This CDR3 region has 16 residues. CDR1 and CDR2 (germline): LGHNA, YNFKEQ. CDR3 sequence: CASSQGTTPDTDTQYF. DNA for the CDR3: TGTGCCAGCAGCCAAGGAACGACGCCCGACACAGATACGCAGTATTTT.

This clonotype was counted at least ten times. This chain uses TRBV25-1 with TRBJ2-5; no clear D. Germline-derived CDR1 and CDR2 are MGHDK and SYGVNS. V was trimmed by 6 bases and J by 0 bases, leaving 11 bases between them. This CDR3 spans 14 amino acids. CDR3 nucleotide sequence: TGTGCCAGCAGCCACCGAGAGTACCAAGAGACCCAGTACTTC. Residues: CASSHREYQETQYF. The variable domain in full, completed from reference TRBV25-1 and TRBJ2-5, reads EADIYQTPRYLVIGTGKKITLECSQTMGHDKMYWYQQDPGMELHLIHYSYGVNSTEKGDLSSESTVSRIRTEHFPLTLESARPSHTSQYLCASSHREYQETQYFGPGTRLLVL.

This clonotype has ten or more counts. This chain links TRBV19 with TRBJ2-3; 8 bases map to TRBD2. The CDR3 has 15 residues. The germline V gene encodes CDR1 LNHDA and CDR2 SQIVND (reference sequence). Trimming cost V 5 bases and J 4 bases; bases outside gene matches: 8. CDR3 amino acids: CASSPGTRNPDTQYF. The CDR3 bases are TGTGCCAGTAGTCCCGGGACTAGGAACCCAGATACGCAGTATTTT.

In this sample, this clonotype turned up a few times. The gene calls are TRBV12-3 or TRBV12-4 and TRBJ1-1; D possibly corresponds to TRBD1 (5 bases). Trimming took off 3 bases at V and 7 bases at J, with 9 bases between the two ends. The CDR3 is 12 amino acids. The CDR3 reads CASSFLGGEAFF. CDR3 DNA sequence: TGTGCCAGCAGTTTTCTGGGGGGTGAAGCTTTCTTT.

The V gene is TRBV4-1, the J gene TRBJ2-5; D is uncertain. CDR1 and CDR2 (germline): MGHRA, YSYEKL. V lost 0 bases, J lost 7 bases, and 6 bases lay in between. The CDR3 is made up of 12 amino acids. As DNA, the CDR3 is TGCGCCAGCAGCCAAGATAGAGGGACCCAGTACTTC. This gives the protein CASSQDRGTQYF.

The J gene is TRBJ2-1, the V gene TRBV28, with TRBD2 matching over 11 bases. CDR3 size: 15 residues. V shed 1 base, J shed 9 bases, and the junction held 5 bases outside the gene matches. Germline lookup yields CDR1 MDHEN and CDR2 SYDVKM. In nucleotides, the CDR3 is TGTGCCAGCAGTTTATCGTTGGGACTAGCGGTTGAGCAGTTCTTC. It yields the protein CASSLSLGLAVEQFF.

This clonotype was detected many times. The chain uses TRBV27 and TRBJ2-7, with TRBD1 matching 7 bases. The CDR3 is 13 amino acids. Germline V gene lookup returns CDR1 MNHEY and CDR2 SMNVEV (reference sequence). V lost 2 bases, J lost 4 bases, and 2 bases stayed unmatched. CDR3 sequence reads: CASSLRQGYEQYF. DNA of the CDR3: TGTGCCAGCAGTTTAAGACAGGGTTACGAGCAGTACTTC.

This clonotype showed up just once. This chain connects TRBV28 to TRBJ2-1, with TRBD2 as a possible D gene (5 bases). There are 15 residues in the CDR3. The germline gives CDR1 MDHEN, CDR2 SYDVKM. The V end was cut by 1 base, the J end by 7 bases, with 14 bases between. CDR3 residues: CASSLYVGEPNEQFF. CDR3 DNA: TGTGCCAGCAGTTTATACGTGGGAGAGCCAAATGAGCAGTTCTTC.

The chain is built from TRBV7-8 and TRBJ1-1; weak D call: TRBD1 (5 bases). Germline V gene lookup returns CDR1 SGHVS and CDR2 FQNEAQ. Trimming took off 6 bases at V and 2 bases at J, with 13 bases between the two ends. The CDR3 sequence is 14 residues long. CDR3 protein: CASSVTGRNTEAFF. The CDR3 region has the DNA TGTGCCAGCAGTGTCACGGGGCGAAACACTGAAGCTTTCTTT.